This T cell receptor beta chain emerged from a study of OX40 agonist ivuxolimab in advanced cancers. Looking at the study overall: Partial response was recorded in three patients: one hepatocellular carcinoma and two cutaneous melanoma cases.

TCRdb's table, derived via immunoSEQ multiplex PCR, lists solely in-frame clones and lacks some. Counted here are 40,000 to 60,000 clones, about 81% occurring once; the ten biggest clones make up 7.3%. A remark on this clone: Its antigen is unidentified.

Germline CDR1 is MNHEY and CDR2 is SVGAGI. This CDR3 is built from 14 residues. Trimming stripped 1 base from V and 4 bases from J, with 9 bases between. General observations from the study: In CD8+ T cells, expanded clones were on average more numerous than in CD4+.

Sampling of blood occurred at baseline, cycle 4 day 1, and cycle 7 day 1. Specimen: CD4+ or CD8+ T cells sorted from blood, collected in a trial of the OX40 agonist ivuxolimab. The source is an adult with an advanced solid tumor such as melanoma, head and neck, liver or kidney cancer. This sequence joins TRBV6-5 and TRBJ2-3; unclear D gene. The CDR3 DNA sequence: TGTGCCAGCAGTTACTACTGGGGTGCAGATACGCAGTATTTT. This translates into CASSYYWGADTQYF.